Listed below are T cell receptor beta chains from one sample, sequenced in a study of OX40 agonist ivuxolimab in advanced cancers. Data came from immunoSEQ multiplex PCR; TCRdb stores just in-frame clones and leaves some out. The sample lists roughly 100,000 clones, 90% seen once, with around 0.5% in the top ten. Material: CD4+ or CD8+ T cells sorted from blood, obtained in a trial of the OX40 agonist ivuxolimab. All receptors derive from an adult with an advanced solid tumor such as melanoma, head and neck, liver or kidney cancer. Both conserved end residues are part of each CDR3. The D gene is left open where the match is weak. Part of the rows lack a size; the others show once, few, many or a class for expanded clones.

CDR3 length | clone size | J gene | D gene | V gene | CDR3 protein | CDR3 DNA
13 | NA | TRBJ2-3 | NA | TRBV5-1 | CASSLTVKDTQYF | TGCGCCAGCAGCTTGACAGTTAAGGATACGCAGTATTTT
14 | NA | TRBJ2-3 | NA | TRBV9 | CASSQGGTSDTQYF | TGTGCCAGCAGCCAGGGGGGCACCTCAGATACGCAGTATTTT
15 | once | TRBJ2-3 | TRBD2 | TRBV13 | CASSFISGGASKQYF | TGTGCCAGCAGCTTTATAAGCGGGGGGGCCTCCAAGCAGTATTTT
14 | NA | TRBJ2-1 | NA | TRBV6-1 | CASSEAGGYNEQFF | TGTGCCAGCAGTGAAGCTGGGGGTTACAATGAGCAGTTCTTC
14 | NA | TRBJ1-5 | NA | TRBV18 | CASSPYSEDRPQHF | TGTGCCAGCTCACCGTACTCAGAAGATCGGCCCCAGCATTTT
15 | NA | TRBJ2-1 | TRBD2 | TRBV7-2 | CASSSSGGAYNEQFF | TGTGCCAGCAGCTCTAGCGGGGGGGCCTACAATGAGCAGTTCTTC
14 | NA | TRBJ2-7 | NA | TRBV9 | CASSVAWTPYEQYF | TGTGCCAGCAGCGTAGCTTGGACCCCCTACGAGCAGTACTTC
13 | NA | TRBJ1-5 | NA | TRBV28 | CASSLPAQQPQHF | TGTGCCAGCAGTTTACCCGCCCAGCAGCCCCAGCATTTT
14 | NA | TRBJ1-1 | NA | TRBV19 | CASTPYPQNTEAFF | TGTGCCAGCACACCTTATCCTCAGAACACTGAAGCTTTCTTT
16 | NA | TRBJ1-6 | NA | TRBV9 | CASSPTQEPYNSPLHF | TGTGCCAGCAGCCCGACCCAGGAACCTTATAATTCACCCCTCCACTTT
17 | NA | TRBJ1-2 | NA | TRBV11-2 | CASSLAGPGAPNYGYTF | TGTGCCAGCAGCTTAGCGGGTCCAGGGGCCCCTAACTATGGCTACACCTTC
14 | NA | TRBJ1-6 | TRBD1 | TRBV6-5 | CASRPTGDNSPLHF | TGTGCCAGTCGCCCGACAGGGGATAATTCACCCCTCCACTTT
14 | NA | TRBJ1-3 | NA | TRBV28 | CASRAGGTGNTIYF | TGTGCCAGCCGAGCGGGGGGGACTGGAAACACCATATATTTT
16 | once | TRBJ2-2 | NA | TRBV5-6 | CASSLRTAPDTGELFF | TGTGCCAGCAGCTTAAGGACAGCCCCGGACACCGGGGAGCTGTTTTTT
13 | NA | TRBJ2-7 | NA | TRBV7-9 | CASSPEGYGEQYF | TGTGCCAGCAGCCCAGAAGGGTATGGCGAGCAGTACTTC
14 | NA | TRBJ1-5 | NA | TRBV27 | CASSLGDSNQPQHF | TGTGCCAGCAGTTTAGGTGATAGCAATCAGCCCCAGCATTTT
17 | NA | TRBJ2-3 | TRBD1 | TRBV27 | CASSPGTGSWGTDTQYF | TGTGCCAGCAGTCCTGGGACAGGGAGTTGGGGCACAGATACGCAGTATTTT
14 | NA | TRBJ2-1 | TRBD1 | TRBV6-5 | CASSFRTGHNEQFF | TGTGCCAGCAGTTTTAGGACAGGGCACAATGAGCAGTTCTTC
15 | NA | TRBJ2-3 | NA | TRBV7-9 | CASSLGDRYTDTQYF | TGTGCCAGCAGCTTAGGTGACAGATACACAGATACGCAGTATTTT
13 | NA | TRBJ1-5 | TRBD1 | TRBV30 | CAWGTAQGQPQHF | TGTGCCTGGGGGACAGCGCAAGGTCAGCCCCAGCATTTT
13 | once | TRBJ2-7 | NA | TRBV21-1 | CASGSGASYEQYF | TGTGCCAGCGGCAGCGGGGCTTCCTACGAGCAGTACTTC
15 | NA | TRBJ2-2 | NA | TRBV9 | CATSRADSYTGELFF | TGTGCCACCAGCCGGGCGGACAGCTACACCGGGGAGCTGTTTTTT
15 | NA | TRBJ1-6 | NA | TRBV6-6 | CASSYIGSRDSPLHF | TGTGCCAGCAGTTACATAGGCAGTCGAGATTCACCCCTCCACTTT
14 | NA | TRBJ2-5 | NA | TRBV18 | CASSPGSYQETQYF | TGTGCCAGCTCACCGGGATCGTACCAAGAGACCCAGTACTTC
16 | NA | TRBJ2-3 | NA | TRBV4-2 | CASSPDPGTLTDTQYF | TGTGCCAGCAGCCCAGACCCCGGGACTCTCACAGATACGCAGTATTTT
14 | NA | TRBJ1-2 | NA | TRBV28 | CASSLGGVGQGYTF | TGTGCCAGCAGTTTAGGGGGCGTGGGTCAAGGCTACACCTTC
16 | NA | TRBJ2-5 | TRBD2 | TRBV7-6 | CASSLGTLAGQETQYF | TGTGCCAGCAGCTTAGGGACACTAGCGGGACAAGAGACCCAGTACTTC
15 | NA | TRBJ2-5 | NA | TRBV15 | CATSGLQGYSETQYF | TGTGCCACCAGCGGATTACAGGGATACTCGGAGACCCAGTACTTC
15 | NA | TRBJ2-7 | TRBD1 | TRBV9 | CASSVGGQGAYEQYF | TGTGCCAGCAGCGTAGGAGGGCAGGGGGCCTACGAGCAGTACTTC
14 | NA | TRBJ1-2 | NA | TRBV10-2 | CASSWDNPNYGYTF | TGCGCCAGCAGTTGGGACAACCCCAACTATGGCTACACCTTC
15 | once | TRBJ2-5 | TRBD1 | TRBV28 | CASSSVGQGRKTQYF | TGTGCCAGCAGTTCCGTGGGACAGGGTCGTAAGACCCAGTACTTC
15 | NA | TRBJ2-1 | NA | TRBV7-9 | CASSETGGGLNEQFF | TGTGCCAGCAGCGAAACCGGAGGAGGATTGAATGAGCAGTTCTTC
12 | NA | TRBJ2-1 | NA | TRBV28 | CASSPPRGEQFF | TGTGCCAGCAGCCCCCCAAGGGGTGAGCAGTTCTTC
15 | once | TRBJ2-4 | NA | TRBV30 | CAWSVQGGSKNIQYF | TGTGCCTGGAGTGTACAGGGTGGATCCAAAAACATTCAGTACTTC
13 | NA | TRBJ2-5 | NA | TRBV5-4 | CASGMAGGETQYF | TGTGCCAGCGGCATGGCAGGGGGGGAGACCCAGTACTTC
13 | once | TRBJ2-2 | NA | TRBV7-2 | CASSKDRSGELFF | TGTGCCAGCAGCAAGGATCGGAGCGGGGAGCTGTTTTTT
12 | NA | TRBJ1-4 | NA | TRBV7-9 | CASSTQGEKLFF | TGTGCCAGCAGCACTCAGGGGGAAAAACTGTTTTTT
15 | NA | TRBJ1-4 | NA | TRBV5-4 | CASSRGESPDEKLFF | TGTGCCAGCAGTCGCGGGGAGTCCCCGGATGAAAAACTGTTTTTT
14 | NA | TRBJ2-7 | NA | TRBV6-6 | CASRPRNTAYEQYF | TGTGCCAGCAGGCCCAGAAATACGGCCTACGAGCAGTACTTC
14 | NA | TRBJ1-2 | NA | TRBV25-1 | CATGRDPPNYGYTF | TGTGCCACCGGTCGGGACCCCCCTAACTATGGCTACACCTTC
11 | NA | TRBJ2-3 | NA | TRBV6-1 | CASRYTDTQYF | TGTGCCAGCAGGTACACAGATACGCAGTATTTT
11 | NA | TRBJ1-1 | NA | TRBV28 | CASSFPPEAFF | TGTGCCAGCAGTTTCCCCCCTGAAGCTTTCTTT
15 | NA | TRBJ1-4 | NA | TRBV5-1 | CASSLGTATNEKLFF | TGCGCCAGCAGCTTGGGAACAGCAACTAATGAAAAACTGTTTTTT
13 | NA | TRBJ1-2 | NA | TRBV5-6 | CASSLAGSYGYTF | TGTGCCAGCAGCTTGGCTGGGAGCTATGGCTACACCTTC
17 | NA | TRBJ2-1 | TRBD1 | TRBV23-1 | CASSQLGGDRRFNEQFF | TGCGCCAGCAGTCAATTGGGTGGGGACAGGAGGTTCAATGAGCAGTTCTTC
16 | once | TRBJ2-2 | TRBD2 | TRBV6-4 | CASSEGTSGVTGELFF | TGTGCCAGCAGTGAAGGGACTAGCGGGGTCACCGGGGAGCTGTTTTTT
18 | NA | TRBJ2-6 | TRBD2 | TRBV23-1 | CASSQSPRGGSGANVLTF | TGCGCCAGCAGTCAATCACCCCGGGGGGGCTCTGGGGCCAACGTCCTGACTTTC
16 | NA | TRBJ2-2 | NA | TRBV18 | CASSPSRDTNTGELFF | TGTGCCAGCTCACCATCCCGGGACACAAACACCGGGGAGCTGTTTTTT